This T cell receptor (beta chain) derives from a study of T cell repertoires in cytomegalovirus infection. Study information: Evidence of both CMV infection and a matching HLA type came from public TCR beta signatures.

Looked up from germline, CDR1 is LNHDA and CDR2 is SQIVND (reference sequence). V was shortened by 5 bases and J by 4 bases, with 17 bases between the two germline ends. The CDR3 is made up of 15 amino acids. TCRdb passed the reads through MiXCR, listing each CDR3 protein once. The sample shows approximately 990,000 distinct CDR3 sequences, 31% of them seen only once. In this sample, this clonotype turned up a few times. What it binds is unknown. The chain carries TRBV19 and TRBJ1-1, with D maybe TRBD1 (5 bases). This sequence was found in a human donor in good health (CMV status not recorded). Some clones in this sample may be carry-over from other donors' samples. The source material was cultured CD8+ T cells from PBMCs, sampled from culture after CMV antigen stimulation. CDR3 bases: TGTGCCAGTAGTGGCCTAGGACAACCGGCCACTGAAGCTTTCTTT. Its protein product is CASSGLGQPATEAFF.